This T cell receptor beta chain emerged from a study of OX40 agonist ivuxolimab in advanced cancers. Study details: An agonistic human IgG2 monoclonal antibody against OX40 (CD134) was given.

Remarks on this clone: Its antigen is not known. Other DNA variants within this sample encode the same CDR3.

The V gene lost 2 bases and the J gene lost 2 bases, with 9 bases spanning the gap. Germline-derived CDR1 and CDR2 are KGHSH and LQKENI. This CDR3 region has 14 residues. General study points: Some of the lowest clonal expansion was seen in partial responders at 0.1-3.0 mg/kg. CD8+ T cells were the subset that, on average, had more expanded clones than CD4+. At 0.1 to 3.0 mg/kg and by week 6, CD4+ and CD8+ T cells in the blood had expanded clonally.

Using immunoSEQ multiplex PCR, the repertoire was profiled, and TCRdb retains in-frame clones only, with some absent. In the table there are more than 65,000 clones, about 85% of which are singletons. Sample: CD4+ or CD8+ T cells sorted from blood, taken in a trial of the OX40 agonist ivuxolimab. This clonotype was sampled from an adult with an advanced solid tumor such as melanoma, head and neck, liver or kidney cancer. The chain couples TRBV18 to TRBJ1-1; maybe TRBD1 (6 bases). The CDR3 protein is CASSPEGGNTEAFF. The CDR3, as DNA: TGTGCCAGCTCACCAGAGGGGGGTAACACTGAAGCTTTCTTT.